This record covers a single T cell receptor beta chain. Its cognate antigen is unknown. These data are taken from a study of shared clonotypes between healthy human individuals. Study-wide background: CD4 naive and CD4 memory each took three plates per donor, while CD8 naive took two and CD8 memory one.

Repertoires were generated with immunoSEQ multiplex PCR, while TCRdb's copy carries only in-frame clones and drops some. There are 2,500,000 or so clones in the sample; just under 95% occur only once, and around 0.4% lies in the top ten. Findings and limits, study-wide: Shared clonotypes: 4.5% to 6% naive CD4, around 3.4% naive CD8, 2.3% memory CD4, under 0.5% memory CD8.

V lost 2 bases, J lost 4 bases, and 6 bases stayed unmatched. Germline V gene lookup returns CDR1 SGHAT and CDR2 FQNNGV. The CDR3 has 16 residues. All of the donors resided in Nashville, Tennessee, and each was a Caucasian adult. The sample comprised naive CD4+ T cells from PBMCs. As to subset: CD45RA+ positively selected. This sequence joins TRBV11-2 and TRBJ2-2; 8 positions agree with TRBD1. The clonotype comes from a man in his late teens or twenties in good health. Some clones in this sample may be carry-over from other donors' samples. CDR3 residues: CASSLLTGDFTGELFF. The CDR3 bases are TGTGCCAGCAGCTTATTGACAGGGGATTTCACCGGGGAGCTGTTTTTT.